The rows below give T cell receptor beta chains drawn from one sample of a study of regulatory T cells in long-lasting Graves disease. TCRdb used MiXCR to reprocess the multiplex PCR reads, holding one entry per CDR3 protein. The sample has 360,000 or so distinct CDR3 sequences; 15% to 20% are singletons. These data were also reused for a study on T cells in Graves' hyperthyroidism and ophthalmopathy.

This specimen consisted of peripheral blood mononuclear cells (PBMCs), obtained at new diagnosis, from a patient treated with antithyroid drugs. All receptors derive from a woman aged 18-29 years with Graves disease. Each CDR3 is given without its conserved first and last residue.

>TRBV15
ATSTGFNEQF
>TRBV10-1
ASSENEGMLADTQH
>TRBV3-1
ASSQDPKTGSFLH
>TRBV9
ASSGTGVPGQPQH
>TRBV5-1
ASSLGQGSRWDEQF
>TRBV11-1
ASSLGEQGARETQY
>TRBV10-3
AISPQRAGDTQY
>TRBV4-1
ASSQLKIGQGTADTQY
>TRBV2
ASRGGTAGSNEKLF
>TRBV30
AWSVGGQGWNQPQH
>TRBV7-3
ASSLSRANVLT
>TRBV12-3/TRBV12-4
ASSLSGTTGELF
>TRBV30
AWTTGPGQPQH
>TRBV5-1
ASNLALGGEQF
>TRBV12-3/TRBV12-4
ASSFWPHEQY
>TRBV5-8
ASQVVRGPHNEQF
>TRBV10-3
AISGTRSSNEQF
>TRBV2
ASRDTYTGELF
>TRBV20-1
SALAGTQETQY
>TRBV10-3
AIGPARDYNEQF
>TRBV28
ASTGSSGNTIY
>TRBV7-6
ASSWKMNTEAF
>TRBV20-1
SASPTSEVWYEQY
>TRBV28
ASSFSGERGYT
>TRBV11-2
ASSLAIQRGPDTQY
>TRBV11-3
ASSSSRYNEQF
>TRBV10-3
AISDTSNQPQH
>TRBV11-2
ASSPGLAGWWDTQY
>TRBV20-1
SAGRPYT
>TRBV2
ASSTGTSGIPYEQY
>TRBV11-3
ASNLDAGELF
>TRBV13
ASSLTGTESYGYT
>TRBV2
ASSHGSGDEQF
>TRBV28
ASSLDGVQPQH
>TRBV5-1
ASSLRVTTYNEQF
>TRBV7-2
ASSKRDSLYSNQPQH
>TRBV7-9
ASSLFEGTSGNTIY
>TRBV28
ASSSGGSVNEQF
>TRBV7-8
ASSFGFSGANVLT
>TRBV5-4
ASSLIPTGRGEKLF
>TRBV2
ASRASGRLMDNEQF
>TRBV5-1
ASSLRGGRDEQF
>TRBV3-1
ASSQGPTDTQY
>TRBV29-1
SARDRGPVDTQY